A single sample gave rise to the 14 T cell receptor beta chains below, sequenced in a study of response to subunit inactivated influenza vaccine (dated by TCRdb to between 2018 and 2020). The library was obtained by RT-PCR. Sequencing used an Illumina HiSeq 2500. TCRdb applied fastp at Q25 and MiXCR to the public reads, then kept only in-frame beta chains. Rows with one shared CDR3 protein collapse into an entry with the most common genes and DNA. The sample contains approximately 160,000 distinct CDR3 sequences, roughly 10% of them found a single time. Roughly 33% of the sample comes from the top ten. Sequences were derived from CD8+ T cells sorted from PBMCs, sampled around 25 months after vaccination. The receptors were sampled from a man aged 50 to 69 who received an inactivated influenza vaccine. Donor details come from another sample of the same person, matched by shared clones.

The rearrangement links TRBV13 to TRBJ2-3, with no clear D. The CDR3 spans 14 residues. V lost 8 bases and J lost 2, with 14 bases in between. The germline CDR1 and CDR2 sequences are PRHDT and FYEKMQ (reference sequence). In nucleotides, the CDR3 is TGTGCCAGCCGGGTTAGTGGGAACACAGATACGCAGTATTTT. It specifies CASRVSGNTDTQYF.

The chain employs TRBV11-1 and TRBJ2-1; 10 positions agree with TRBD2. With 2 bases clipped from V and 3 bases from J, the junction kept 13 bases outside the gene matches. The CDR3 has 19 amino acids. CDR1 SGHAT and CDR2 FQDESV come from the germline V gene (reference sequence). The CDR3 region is CASSLRVGLAETFYNEQFF. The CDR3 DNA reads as TGTGCCAGCAGCTTACGGGTTGGACTAGCGGAAACTTTCTACAATGAGCAGTTCTTC. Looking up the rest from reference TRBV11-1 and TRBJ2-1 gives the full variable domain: EAEVAQSPRYKITEKSQAVAFWCDPISGHATLYWYRQILGQGPELLVQFQDESVVDDSQLPKDRFSAERLKGVDSTLKIQPAELGDSAMYLCASSLRVGLAETFYNEQFFGPGTRLTVL.

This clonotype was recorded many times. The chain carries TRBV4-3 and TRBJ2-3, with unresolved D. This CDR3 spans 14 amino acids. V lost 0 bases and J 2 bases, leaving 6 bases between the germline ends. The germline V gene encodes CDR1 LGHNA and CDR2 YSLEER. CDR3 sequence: CASSQEEPTDTQYF. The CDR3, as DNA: TGCGCCAGCAGCCAAGAAGAGCCCACAGATACGCAGTATTTT.

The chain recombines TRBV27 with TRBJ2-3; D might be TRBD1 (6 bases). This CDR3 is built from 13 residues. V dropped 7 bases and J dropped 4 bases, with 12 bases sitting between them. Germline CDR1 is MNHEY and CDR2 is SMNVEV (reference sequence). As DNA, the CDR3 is TGTGCCAGCAAACAGGGTATGGCAGATACGCAGTATTTT. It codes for CASKQGMADTQYF.

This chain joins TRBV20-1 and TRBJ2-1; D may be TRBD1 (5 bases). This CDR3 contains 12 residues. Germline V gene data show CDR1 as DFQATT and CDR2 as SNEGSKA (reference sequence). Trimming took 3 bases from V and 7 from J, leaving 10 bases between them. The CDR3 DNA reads TGCAGTGCTAGTCTCCCAGGGAATGAGCAGTTCTTC. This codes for CSASLPGNEQFF.

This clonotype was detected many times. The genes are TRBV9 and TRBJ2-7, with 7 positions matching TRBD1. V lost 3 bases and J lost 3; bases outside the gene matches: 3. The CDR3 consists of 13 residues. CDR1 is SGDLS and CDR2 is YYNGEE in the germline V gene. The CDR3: CASSGRDSYEQYF. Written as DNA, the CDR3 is TGTGCCAGCAGCGGCCGGGACAGCTACGAGCAGTACTTC.

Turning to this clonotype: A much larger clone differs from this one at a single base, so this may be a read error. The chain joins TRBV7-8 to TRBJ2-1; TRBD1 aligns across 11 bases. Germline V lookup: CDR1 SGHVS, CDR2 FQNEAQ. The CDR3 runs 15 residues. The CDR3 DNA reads TGTGCCAGCAGCCGAGGGACAGGGGGGAGCAATGAGCAGTCCTTC. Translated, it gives CASSRGTGGSNEQSF.

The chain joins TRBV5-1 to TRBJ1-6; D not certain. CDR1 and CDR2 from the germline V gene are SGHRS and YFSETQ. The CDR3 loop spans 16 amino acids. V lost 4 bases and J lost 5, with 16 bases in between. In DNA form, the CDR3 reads TGCGCCAGCAGCCCAGTCCCGGAATGGGATAATTCACCCCTCCACTTT. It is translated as CASSPVPEWDNSPLHF.

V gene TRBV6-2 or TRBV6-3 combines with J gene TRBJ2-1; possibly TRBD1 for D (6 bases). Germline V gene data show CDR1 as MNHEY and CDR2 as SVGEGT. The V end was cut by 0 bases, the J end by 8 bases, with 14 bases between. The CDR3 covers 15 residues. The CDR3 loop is CASSYSFLGADEQFF. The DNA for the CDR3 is TGTGCCAGCAGTTACTCGTTCCTGGGGGCGGATGAGCAGTTCTTC.

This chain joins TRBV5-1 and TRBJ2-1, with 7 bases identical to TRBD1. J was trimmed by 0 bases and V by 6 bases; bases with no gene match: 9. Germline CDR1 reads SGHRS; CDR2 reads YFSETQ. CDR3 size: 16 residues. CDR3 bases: TGCGCCAGCAACCCAAGACAGGGTAGCTCCTACAATGAGCAGTTCTTC. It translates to CASNPRQGSSYNEQFF.

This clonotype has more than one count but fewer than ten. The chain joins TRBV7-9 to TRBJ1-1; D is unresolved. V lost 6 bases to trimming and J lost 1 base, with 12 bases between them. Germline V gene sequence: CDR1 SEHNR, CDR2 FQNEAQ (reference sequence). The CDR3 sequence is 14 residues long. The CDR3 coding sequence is TGTGCCAGCAGTGACGGACGGACGAACACTGAAGCTTTCTTT. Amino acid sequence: CASSDGRTNTEAFF. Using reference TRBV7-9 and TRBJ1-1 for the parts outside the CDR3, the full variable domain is DTGVSQNPRHKITKRGQNVTFRCDPISEHNRLYWYRQTLGQGPEFLTYFQNEAQLEKSRLLSDRFSAERPKGSFSTLEIQRTEQGDSAMYLCASSDGRTNTEAFFGQGTRLTVV.

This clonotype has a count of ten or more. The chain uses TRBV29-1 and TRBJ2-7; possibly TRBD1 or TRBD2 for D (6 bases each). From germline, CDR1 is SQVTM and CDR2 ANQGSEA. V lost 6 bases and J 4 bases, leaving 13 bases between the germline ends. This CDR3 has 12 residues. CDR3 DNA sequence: TGCAGCGTCACAGGGAGCGGGTACGAGCAGTACTTC. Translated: CSVTGSGYEQYF.

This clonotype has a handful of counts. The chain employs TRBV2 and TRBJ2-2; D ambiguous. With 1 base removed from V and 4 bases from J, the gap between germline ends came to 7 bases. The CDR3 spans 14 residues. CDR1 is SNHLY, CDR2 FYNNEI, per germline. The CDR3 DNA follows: TGTGCCAGCAGTGAAGGCCGTTCCACCGGGGAGCTGTTTTTT. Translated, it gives CASSEGRSTGELFF.

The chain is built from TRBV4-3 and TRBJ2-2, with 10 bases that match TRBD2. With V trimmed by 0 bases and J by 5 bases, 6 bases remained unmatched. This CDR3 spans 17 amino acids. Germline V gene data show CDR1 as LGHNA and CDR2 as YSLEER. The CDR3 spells CASSQDPLAGETGELFF. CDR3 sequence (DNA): TGCGCCAGCAGCCAAGATCCCCTAGCGGGAGAGACCGGGGAGCTGTTTTTT.